This T cell receptor beta chain appears in the sequencing data of a study of OX40 agonist ivuxolimab in advanced cancers. Profiled with immunoSEQ multiplex PCR; TCRdb holds only in-frame clones, not every one. This table has more than 55,000 clones, about 89% appearing once. This clone has only a few counts. With V trimmed by 4 bases and J by 4 bases, 1 base remained unmatched. This CDR3 is built from 13 residues. In germline, CDR1 is SGDLS, CDR2 YYNGEE. Here the sequenced sample was CD4+ or CD8+ T cells sorted from blood, taken in a trial of the OX40 agonist ivuxolimab. The TCR sequence derives from an adult with an advanced solid tumor such as melanoma, head and neck, liver or kidney cancer. This chain uses TRBV9 with TRBJ1-1, with 10 bases that match TRBD1. The DNA for the CDR3 is TGTGCCAGCAGCCGGACAGGGGGCACTGAAGCTTTCTTT. Translated, it gives CASSRTGGTEAFF.